This TCR beta chain was identified during a study of blood T cell repertoires in COVID-19. The wider study: Both acute and convalescent COVID-19 samples were obtained from the United States, Italy and Spain.

Two negative PCRs, clearance, or symptom resolution had been documented for recovered Cohort 3 donors. The repertoire was sequenced with immunoSEQ multiplex PCR; TCRdb's copy has only in-frame clones and lacks some. Of 490,000 or so clones in the sample, roughly nine tenths were seen once. This receptor was obtained from a woman aged 60 to 75 who had recovered from COVID-19. Sequenced material: PBMCs or T cells enriched from blood (not recorded which).

CDR3 in amino acids: CASSLLAGVGDTQYF. CDR3 nucleotides: TGCGCCAGCAGCTTACTAGCGGGGGTCGGGGATACGCAGTATTTT. The chain recombines TRBV10-2 with TRBJ2-3; the match to TRBD2 covers 11 bases. CDR1 and CDR2 from the germline V gene are WSHSY and SAAADI. The V and J ends lost 6 bases and 6 bases, in that order; junction bases with no gene match: 8. The CDR3 runs 15 residues.